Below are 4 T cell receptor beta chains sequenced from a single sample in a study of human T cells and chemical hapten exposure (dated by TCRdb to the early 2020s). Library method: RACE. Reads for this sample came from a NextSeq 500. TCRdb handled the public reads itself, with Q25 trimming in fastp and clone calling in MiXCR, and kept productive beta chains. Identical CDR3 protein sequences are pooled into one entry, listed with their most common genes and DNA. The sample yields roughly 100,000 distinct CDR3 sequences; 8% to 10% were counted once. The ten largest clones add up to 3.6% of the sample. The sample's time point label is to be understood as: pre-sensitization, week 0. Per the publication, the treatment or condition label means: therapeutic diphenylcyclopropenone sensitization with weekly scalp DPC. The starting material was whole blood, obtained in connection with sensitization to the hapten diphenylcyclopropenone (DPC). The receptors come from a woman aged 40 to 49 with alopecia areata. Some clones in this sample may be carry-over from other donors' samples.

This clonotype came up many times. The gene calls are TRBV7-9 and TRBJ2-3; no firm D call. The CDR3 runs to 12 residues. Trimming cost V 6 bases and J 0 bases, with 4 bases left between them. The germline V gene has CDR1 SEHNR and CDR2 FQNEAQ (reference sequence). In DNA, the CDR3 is TGTGCCAGCAGGCGGAGCACAGATACGCAGTATTTT. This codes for CASRRSTDTQYF.

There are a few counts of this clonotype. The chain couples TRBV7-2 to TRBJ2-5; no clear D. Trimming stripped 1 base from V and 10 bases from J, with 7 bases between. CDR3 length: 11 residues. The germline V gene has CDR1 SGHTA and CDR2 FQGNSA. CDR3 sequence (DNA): TGTGCCAGCAGCTTAGGGTCGGGCCAGTACTTC. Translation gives CASSLGSGQYF.

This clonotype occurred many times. In DNA form, the CDR3 reads TGCGCCAGCAGCCAAGCACAGGAACTCCACCCCTTTTATGGCTACACCTTC. As protein: CASSQAQELHPFYGYTF. This chain uses TRBV4-3 with TRBJ1-2, with a weak D call TRBD1 (5 bases). The CDR3 runs 17 residues. Trimming stripped 1 base from V and 5 bases from J, with 20 bases between. Germline V gene lookup returns CDR1 LGHNA and CDR2 YSLEER.

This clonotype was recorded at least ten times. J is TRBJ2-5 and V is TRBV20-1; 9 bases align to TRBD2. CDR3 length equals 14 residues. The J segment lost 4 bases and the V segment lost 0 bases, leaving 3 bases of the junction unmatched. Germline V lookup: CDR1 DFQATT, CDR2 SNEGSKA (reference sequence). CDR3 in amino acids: CSARDGGGAETQYF. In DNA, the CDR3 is TGCAGTGCTAGAGATGGCGGGGGGGCAGAGACCCAGTACTTC.